The TCR beta chain described here comes from a study of beta chain features in type 1 diabetes. About the study: The study found patients and healthy donors alike in age, gender and cell yields.

Using CD45RO/CCR7/CD25/CD127/CD95/CD27, CD4+ naive, central memory, regulatory and stem cell-like memory cells were sorted. General study findings and limits: A moderate, significant TCRB CDR3 shortening appeared in type 1 diabetes across four CD4+ subsets. For TCRB rearrangement, an influence of HLA type remained unresolved here. The study notes PCR might favor shorter templates equally in patients and controls.

V was shortened by 5 bases and J by 1 base, with 15 bases between the two germline ends. Germline-derived CDR1 and CDR2 are SNHLY and FYNNEI. This CDR3 has 16 amino acids. Sequencing targeted expressed TCRB transcripts, as all isolated RNA had been reverse transcribed. The repertoire was sequenced with immunoSEQ multiplex PCR; TCRdb's copy has only in-frame clones and lacks some. The repertoire consists of some 160,000 clones, with around 9.7% occurring once and the leading ten covering around 0.64%. The table lists this clone with a few counts. Its antigen is not known. The chain carries TRBV2 and TRBJ1-5, with D possibly TRBD1 on 6 matching bases. This sequence originates from a woman aged 25-40 years with type 1 diabetes. Sequencing was carried out using central memory CD4+ T cells from blood. CDR3 coding DNA: TGTGCCAGCAGTTCCTCCGGGACACAAAGCAATCAGCCCCAGCATTTT. Translation gives CASSSSGTQSNQPQHF.